A single sample is the source of the 13 T cell receptor beta chains below, sequenced in a study of blood T cell repertoires in COVID-19. Generated by immunoSEQ multiplex PCR, the TCRdb table keeps only in-frame clones and is missing some. Of under 300,000 clones in the sample, over 80% were seen once. The sample was peripheral blood. The receptors come from a woman aged 40 to 49 who had recovered from COVID-19.

This chain uses TRBV28 with TRBJ1-1; no clear D gene. The CDR3 spans 13 residues. Trimming left V 1 base short and J 10 bases short, with 13 bases between. Germline V lookup: CDR1 MDHEN, CDR2 SYDVKM. The CDR3 reads CASSLFRSGGAFF. The CDR3 coding sequence is TGTGCCAGCAGTTTATTCCGAAGTGGCGGAGCTTTCTTT.

This clone was observed a few times. The genes are TRBV7-8 and TRBJ2-5; D unclear. This CDR3 has 14 amino acids. Germline V gene lookup returns CDR1 SGHVS and CDR2 FQNEAQ. V was cut by 2 bases and J by 2 bases, with 9 bases left in between. The CDR3 DNA reads as TGTGCCAGCAGCTTAAACACGGGTCAAGAGACCCAGTACTTC. Translation: CASSLNTGQETQYF.

V gene TRBV11-2 combines with J gene TRBJ1-1; D possibly corresponds to TRBD1 (5 bases). The V gene's germline CDR1 is SGHAT and CDR2 FQNNGV. The CDR3 is 16 amino acids. Trimming left V 4 bases short and J 0 bases short, with 15 bases between. This CDR3 is CASSSKGTGLNTEAFF. The CDR3 bases are TGTGCCAGCAGCTCAAAAGGTACAGGCTTGAACACTGAAGCTTTCTTT.

This clone was seen a single time. The chain uses TRBV23-1 and TRBJ1-5; D is perhaps TRBD1 (5 bases). TRBV23-1 belongs to the ORF category, with a function that is uncertain. Trimming shortened V by 0 bases and J by 11 bases, and 17 bases separated the two germline ends. There are 15 residues in the CDR3. CDR3 sequence reads: CASSQSEGEVLTQHF. The CDR3 DNA follows: TGCGCCAGCAGTCAATCAGAAGGGGAGGTTCTGACCCAGCATTTT.

The CDR3 sequence: CASSFTGTDTQYF. In DNA, the CDR3 is TGTGCCAGCAGCTTCACAGGGACAGATACGCAGTATTTT. The chain has TRBV7-3 and TRBJ2-3; a weak D match, TRBD1 (6 bases). CDR3 length equals 13 residues. The V gene lost 3 bases and the J gene lost 3 bases, with 7 bases spanning the gap. Germline values: CDR1 SGHTA, CDR2 FQGTGA.

The chain is built from TRBV18 and TRBJ1-1; D is uncertain. CDR1 is KGHSH and CDR2 is LQKENI in the germline V gene. This CDR3 comprises 14 residues. Trimming left V 2 bases short and J 5 bases short, with 12 bases between. The CDR3, as DNA: TGTGCCAGCTCACCAGGTGGGCGCGAGACTGAAGCTTTCTTT. This encodes CASSPGGRETEAFF. The whole variable domain, filled in from reference TRBV18 and TRBJ1-1, reads NAGVMQNPRHLVRRRGQEARLRCSPMKGHSHVYWYRQLPEEGLKFMVYLQKENIIDESGMPKERFSAEFPKEGPSILRIQQVVRGDSAAYFCASSPGGRETEAFFGQGTRLTVV.

This chain links TRBV24-1 with TRBJ2-5; 9 positions agree with TRBD1. This CDR3 spans 16 amino acids. V shed 3 bases, J shed 2 bases, and the junction held 6 bases outside the gene matches. Germline V gives CDR1 KGHDR, CDR2 SFDVKD. The CDR3 sequence: CATSDPPTGGQETQYF. The CDR3 DNA reads TGTGCCACCAGTGATCCCCCGACAGGGGGGCAAGAGACCCAGTACTTC.

This clone was recorded only once. The chain joins TRBV25-1 to TRBJ1-5; no clear D. Trimming left V 3 bases short and J 0 bases short, with 6 bases between. Germline values: CDR1 MGHDK, CDR2 SYGVNS. The CDR3 runs to 14 residues. This CDR3 reads CASSDGPSNQPQHF. The CDR3 coding sequence is TGTGCCAGCAGTGATGGGCCTAGCAATCAGCCCCAGCATTTT.

The chain links TRBV27 to TRBJ1-2, with D hard to call. Germline values: CDR1 MNHEY, CDR2 SMNVEV (reference sequence). The CDR3 is 14 amino acids. Trimming took 4 bases from V and 1 from J, leaving 10 bases between them. In nucleotides, the CDR3 is TGTGCCAGCAGTTCCTCCGCGATTAACTATGGCTACACCTTC. As protein: CASSSSAINYGYTF.

V usage is TRBV11-2 and J usage is TRBJ2-7, with a possible D match to TRBD2 (6 bases). Germline V CDR1 and CDR2: SGHAT, FQNNGV. The CDR3 is 15 amino acids. Trimming left V 2 bases short and J 2 bases short, with 13 bases between. The CDR3 sequence: CASSLSIRGTYEQYF. In DNA form, the CDR3 reads TGTGCCAGCAGCTTATCTATTCGGGGGACCTACGAGCAGTACTTC.

The chain is built from TRBV3-1 (or the pseudogene TRBV3-2) and TRBJ2-1; TRBD1 aligns across 12 bases. CDR1 is LGHDT and CDR2 is YNNKEL in the germline V gene (reference sequence). The CDR3 has 18 amino acids. The trim removed 1 base at V and 2 bases at J, leaving 6 bases unmatched. CDR3 sequence (DNA): TGTGCCAGCAGCCAAGGGGGACAGGGGGCCCTCCCCTACAATGAGCAGTTCTTC. Translated, it gives CASSQGGQGALPYNEQFF.

This clone showed up just a few times. The chain carries TRBV5-6 and TRBJ1-4, with D perhaps TRBD1 (6 bases). The ends were cut back, 3 bases at V and 0 bases at J, with 12 bases in the middle. Germline V gene data show CDR1 as SGHDT and CDR2 as YYEEEE. The CDR3 covers 16 residues. Here the CDR3 DNA reads TGTGCCAGCAGCTCTTACAGGGATGCAACTAATGAAAAACTGTTTTTT. This gives the protein CASSSYRDATNEKLFF.

This clone was observed a single time. V and J are TRBV11-3 and TRBJ2-5; 11 bases map to TRBD1. Germline CDR1 is SGHNT and CDR2 is YENEEA. The CDR3 covers 16 residues. J gave up 5 bases and V 5 bases, and 10 bases lay outside the gene matches. CDR3 sequence (DNA): TGTGCCAGCAGCCCCCGGGACAGGGGGAGACGGGAGACCCAGTACTTC. Translation: CASSPRDRGRRETQYF.